The subject of this entry is one T cell receptor (beta chain). Repertoires were generated with immunoSEQ multiplex PCR, while TCRdb's copy carries only in-frame clones and drops some. The sample holds roughly 120,000 clones, nearly 80% seen once. This CDR3 has 14 residues. With V trimmed by 4 bases and J by 4 bases, 3 bases remained unmatched. The V gene's germline CDR1 is SGHAT and CDR2 FQNNGV. The entry originates in a study of radiotherapy plus CTLA-4 blockade in lung cancer. The chain combines TRBV11-2 with TRBJ2-7; 11 nucleotides match TRBD1. The TCR comes from a human donor with non-small cell lung cancer who had a partial response to radiotherapy plus ipilimumab. Sequencing was performed on peripheral blood, taken from a patient treated with radiotherapy plus ipilimumab. This chain's CDR3 is CASSSGTGGYEQYF. As DNA, the CDR3 is TGTGCCAGCAGCTCCGGGACAGGGGGTTACGAGCAGTACTTC.